The 11 T cell receptor beta chains in this list originate from one sample, sequenced in a study of PD-1 blockade in classical Hodgkin lymphoma. Time point in this sample: cycle 4 day 1 (C4D1), after 5 to 7 weeks of nivolumab. All patients experienced relapse after autologous stem cell transplantation, and brentuximab vedotin exposure was variable. Only in-frame clones appear in the TCRdb table, and some are missing; sequencing was by immunoSEQ multiplex PCR. Of 64,000 or so clones in the sample, 91% were seen once. Here the sequenced sample was peripheral blood mononuclear cells (PBMCs), taken before the fourth cycle of nivolumab. These receptors were obtained from a human donor with classical Hodgkin lymphoma.

The chain joins TRBV6-1 to TRBJ2-7, with no clear D. In germline, CDR1 is MNHNS, CDR2 SASEGT. There are 16 residues in the CDR3. V was shortened by 1 base and J by 12 bases, with 25 bases between the two germline ends. Written as DNA, the CDR3 is TGTGCCAGCAGTGAAGAGGTAGGCAAGGCGGACCCGAGTGCGTACTTC. Residues: CASSEEVGKADPSAYF.

The CDR3 protein is CASGEGEAYEQYF. DNA for the CDR3: TGTGCCAGCGGGGAGGGGGAGGCCTACGAGCAGTACTTC. This chain joins TRBV7-9 and TRBJ2-7; TRBD2 might be the D (7 bases). V was pared by 8 bases and J by 2 bases, with 13 bases between. The CDR3 loop spans 13 amino acids. Germline V lookup: CDR1 SEHNR, CDR2 FQNEAQ (reference sequence).

V is TRBV4-2 and J is TRBJ1-5; 7 bases match TRBD1. This CDR3 is 16 amino acids long. The germline CDR1 and CDR2 sequences are LGHNA and YNFKEQ. V shed 7 bases, J shed 3 bases, and the junction held 12 bases outside the gene matches. CDR3 protein: CASKGEGQLSNQPQHF. As DNA, the CDR3 is TGTGCCAGCAAGGGAGAGGGACAGCTCTCCAATCAGCCCCAGCATTTT.

This chain joins TRBV30 and TRBJ1-6; 11 bases are shared with TRBD1. The CDR3 consists of 14 residues. Germline V gives CDR1 GTSNPN, CDR2 SVGIG (reference sequence). Trimming took 1 base from V and 9 from J; bases not matched to a gene: 2. As DNA, the CDR3 is TGTGCCTGGAGTGGTGGACAGGGGGCTTCACCCCTCCACTTT. It is translated as CAWSGGQGASPLHF.

J is TRBJ1-5 and V is TRBV15, with TRBD1 matching 7 bases. Germline V gene sequence: CDR1 LNHNV, CDR2 YYDKDF (reference sequence). CDR3 length: 15 residues. The V segment lost 2 bases and the J segment 2 bases; nucleotides outside the gene matches: 3. CDR3: CATSRITGGNQPQHF. DNA for the CDR3: TGTGCCACCAGCAGAATAACAGGGGGCAATCAGCCCCAGCATTTT.

This chain connects TRBV6-1 to TRBJ2-2, with TRBD1 as a possible D gene (6 bases). The CDR3 extends over 14 amino acids. Per the germline V gene, CDR1 is MNHNS and CDR2 is SASEGT. Trimming removed 7 bases at V and 0 bases at J, with 9 bases between. CDR3 bases: TGTGCCAGCACCGGGACATCGAACACCGGGGAGCTGTTTTTT. Protein product: CASTGTSNTGELFF.

The rearrangement links TRBV27 to TRBJ2-7, with D possibly matching TRBD2 (5 bases). Germline V gene lookup returns CDR1 MNHEY and CDR2 SMNVEV (reference sequence). The V gene lost 10 bases and the J gene lost 5 bases, with 12 bases spanning the gap. This CDR3 spans 11 amino acids. CDR3 nucleotides: TGTGCCACCCGGAGAGGGCACGAGCAGTACTTC. It is translated as CATRRGHEQYF.

This chain uses TRBV19 with TRBJ1-5; a possible D gene is TRBD1 (6 bases). Per the germline V gene, CDR1 is LNHDA and CDR2 is SQIVND (reference sequence). The CDR3 length is 17 residues. V was trimmed by 3 bases and J by 3 bases, leaving 18 bases between them. The CDR3 region is CASSMMGGPSYNQPQHF. The CDR3, as DNA: TGTGCCAGTAGTATGATGGGGGGCCCATCTTACAATCAGCCCCAGCATTTT.

The chain couples TRBV29-1 to TRBJ2-5, with 7 bases that match TRBD2. This CDR3 has 13 residues. Germline values: CDR1 SQVTM, CDR2 ANQGSEA. The V and J ends lost 4 bases and 0 bases, in that order; junction bases with no gene match: 2. The CDR3 loop reads CSVGGGNQETQYF. CDR3 nucleotides: TGCAGCGTTGGGGGAGGGAACCAAGAGACCCAGTACTTC.

CDR3 in DNA: TGCGCCAGCAGCTTGCTTAGGGGGCCTGAGACCCAGTACTTC. It codes for CASSLLRGPETQYF. The V and J genes are TRBV5-1 and TRBJ2-5; 7 positions agree with TRBD1. J was trimmed by 5 bases and V by 1 base; bases with no gene match: 5. The CDR3 totals 14 residues. The V gene's germline CDR1 is SGHRS and CDR2 YFSETQ.

V gene TRBV10-2 combines with J gene TRBJ2-1; TRBD2 aligns across 8 bases. The CDR3 spans 14 residues. From germline, CDR1 is WSHSY and CDR2 SAAADI. V shed 2 bases and J 9 bases; nucleotides not matched to a gene: 6. In DNA, the CDR3 is TGCGCCAGCAGTGAGAGCGGGGGATGGGGTGAGCAGTTCTTC. This gives the protein CASSESGGWGEQFF.